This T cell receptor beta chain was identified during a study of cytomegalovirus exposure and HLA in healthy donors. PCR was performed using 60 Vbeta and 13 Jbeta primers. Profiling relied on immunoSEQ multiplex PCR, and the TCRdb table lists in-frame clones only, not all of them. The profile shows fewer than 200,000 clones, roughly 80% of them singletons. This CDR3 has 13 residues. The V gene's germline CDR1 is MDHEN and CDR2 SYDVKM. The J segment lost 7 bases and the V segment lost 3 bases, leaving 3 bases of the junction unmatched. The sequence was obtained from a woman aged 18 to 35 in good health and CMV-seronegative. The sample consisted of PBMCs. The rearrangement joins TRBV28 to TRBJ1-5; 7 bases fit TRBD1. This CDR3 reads CASSFEGAQPQHF. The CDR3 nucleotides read TGTGCCAGCAGTTTCGAGGGGGCCCAGCCCCAGCATTTT.